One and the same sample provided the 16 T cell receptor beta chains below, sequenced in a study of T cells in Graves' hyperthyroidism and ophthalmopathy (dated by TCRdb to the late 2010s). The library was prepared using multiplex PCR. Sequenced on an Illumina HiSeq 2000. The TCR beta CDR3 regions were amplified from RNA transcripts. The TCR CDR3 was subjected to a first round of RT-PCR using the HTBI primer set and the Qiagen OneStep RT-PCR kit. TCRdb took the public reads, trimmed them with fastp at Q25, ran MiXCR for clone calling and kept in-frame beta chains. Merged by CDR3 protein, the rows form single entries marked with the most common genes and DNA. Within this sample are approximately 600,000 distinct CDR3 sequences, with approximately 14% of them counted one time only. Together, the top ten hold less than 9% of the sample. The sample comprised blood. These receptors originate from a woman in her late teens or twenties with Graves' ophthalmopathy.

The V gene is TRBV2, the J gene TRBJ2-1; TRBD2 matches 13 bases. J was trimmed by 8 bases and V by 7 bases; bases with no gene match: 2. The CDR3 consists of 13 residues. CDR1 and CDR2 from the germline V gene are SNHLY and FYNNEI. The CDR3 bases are TGTGCCAGCACCGGACTAGCGGGAGATGAGCAGTTCTTC. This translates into CASTGLAGDEQFF.

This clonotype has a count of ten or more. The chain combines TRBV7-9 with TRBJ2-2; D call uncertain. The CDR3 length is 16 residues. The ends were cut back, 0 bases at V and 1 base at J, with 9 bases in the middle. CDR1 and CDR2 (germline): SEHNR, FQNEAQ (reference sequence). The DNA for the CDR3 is TGTGCCAGCAGCTTAGCGCGCAGCTTGAACACCGGGGAGCTGTTTTTT. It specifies CASSLARSLNTGELFF.

DNA of the CDR3: TGTGCCAGCGGAATCATAGGACAGGCCCGGACCCAGTACTTC. Translating it yields CASGIIGQARTQYF. V and J are TRBV27 and TRBJ2-5; 7 bases fit TRBD1. Germline assignment: CDR1 MNHEY and CDR2 SMNVEV (reference sequence). The trim removed 8 bases at V and 7 bases at J, leaving 13 bases unmatched. This CDR3 region has 14 residues.

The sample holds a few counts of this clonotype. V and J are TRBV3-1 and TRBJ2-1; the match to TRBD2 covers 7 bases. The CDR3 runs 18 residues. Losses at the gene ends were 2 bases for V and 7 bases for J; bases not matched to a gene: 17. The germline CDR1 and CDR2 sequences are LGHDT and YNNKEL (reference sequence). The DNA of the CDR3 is TGTGCCAGCAGCCAACGATACACAAGCGGGGAAGGTAGGAATGAGCAGTTCTTC. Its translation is CASSQRYTSGEGRNEQFF.

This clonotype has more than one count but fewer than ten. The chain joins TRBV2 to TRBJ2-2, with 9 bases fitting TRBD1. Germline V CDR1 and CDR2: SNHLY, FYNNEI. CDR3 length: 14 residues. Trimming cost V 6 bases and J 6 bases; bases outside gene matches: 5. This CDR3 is CASREQGAPGELFF. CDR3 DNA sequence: TGTGCCAGCAGGGAACAGGGGGCCCCCGGGGAGCTGTTTTTT. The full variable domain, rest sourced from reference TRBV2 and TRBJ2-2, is EPEVTQTPSHQVTQMGQEVILRCVPISNHLYFYWYRQILGQKVEFLVSFYNNEISEKSEIFDDQFSVERPDGSNFTLKIRSTKLEDSAMYFCASREQGAPGELFFGEGSRLTVL.

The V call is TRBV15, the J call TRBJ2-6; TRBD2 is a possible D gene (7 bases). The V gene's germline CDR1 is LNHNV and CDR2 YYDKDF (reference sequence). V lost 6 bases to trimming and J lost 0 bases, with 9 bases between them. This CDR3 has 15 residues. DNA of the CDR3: TGTGCCACCAGTAGGGGGGGCTCTGGGGCCAACGTCCTGACTTTC. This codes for CATSRGGSGANVLTF.

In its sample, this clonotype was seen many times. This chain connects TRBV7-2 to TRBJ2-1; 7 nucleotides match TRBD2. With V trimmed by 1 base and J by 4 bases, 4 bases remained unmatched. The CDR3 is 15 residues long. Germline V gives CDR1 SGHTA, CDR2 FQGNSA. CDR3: CASSLGAGAYNEQFF. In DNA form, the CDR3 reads TGTGCCAGCAGCTTAGGCGCGGGAGCTTACAATGAGCAGTTCTTC.

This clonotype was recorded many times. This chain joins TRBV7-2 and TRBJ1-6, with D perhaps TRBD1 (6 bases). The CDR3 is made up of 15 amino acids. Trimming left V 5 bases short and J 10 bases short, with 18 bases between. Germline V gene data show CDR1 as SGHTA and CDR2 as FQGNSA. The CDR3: CASSLHGEGQSPLHF. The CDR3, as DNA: TGTGCCAGCAGCCTCCACGGGGAGGGACAATCACCCCTCCACTTT. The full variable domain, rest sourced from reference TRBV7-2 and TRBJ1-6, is GAGVSQSPSNKVTEKGKDVELRCDPISGHTALYWYRQSLGQGLEFLIYFQGNSAPDKSGLPSDRFSAERTGGSVSTLTIQRTQQEDSAVYLCASSLHGEGQSPLHFGNGTRLTVT.

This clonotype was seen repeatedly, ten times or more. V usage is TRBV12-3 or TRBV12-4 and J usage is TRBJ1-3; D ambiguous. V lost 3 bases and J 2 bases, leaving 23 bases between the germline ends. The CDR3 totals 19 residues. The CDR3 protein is CASSFWLDRHAITGNTIYF. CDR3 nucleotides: TGTGCCAGCAGTTTTTGGTTGGACCGCCACGCTATTACTGGAAACACCATATATTTT.

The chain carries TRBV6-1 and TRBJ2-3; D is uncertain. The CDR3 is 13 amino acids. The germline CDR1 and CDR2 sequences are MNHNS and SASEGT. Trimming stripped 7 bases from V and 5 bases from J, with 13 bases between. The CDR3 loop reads CASKDIMGDTQYF. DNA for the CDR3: TGTGCCAGCAAAGACATTATGGGAGATACGCAGTATTTT.

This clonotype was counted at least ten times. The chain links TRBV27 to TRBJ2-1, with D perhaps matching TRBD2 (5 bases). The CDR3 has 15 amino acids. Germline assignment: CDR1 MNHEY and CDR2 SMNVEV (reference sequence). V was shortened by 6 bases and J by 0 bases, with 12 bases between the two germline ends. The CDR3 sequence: CASRPEDSSYNEQFF. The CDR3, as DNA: TGTGCCAGCAGGCCAGAGGACTCCTCCTACAATGAGCAGTTCTTC.

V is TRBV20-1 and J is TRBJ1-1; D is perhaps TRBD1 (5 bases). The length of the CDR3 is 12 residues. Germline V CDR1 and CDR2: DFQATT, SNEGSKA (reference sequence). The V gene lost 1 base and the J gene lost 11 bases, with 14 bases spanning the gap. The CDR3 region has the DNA TGCAGTGCTAGAGGAAGGGGCGGGGGGGCTTTCTTT. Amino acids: CSARGRGGGAFF.

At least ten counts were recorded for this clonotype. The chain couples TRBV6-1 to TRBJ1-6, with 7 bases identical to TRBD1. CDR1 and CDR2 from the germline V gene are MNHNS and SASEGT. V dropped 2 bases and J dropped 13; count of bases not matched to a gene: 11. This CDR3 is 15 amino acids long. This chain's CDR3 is CASSEYRGAFGPLHF. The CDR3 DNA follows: TGTGCCAGCAGTGAATACAGGGGCGCCTTTGGGCCCCTCCACTTT.

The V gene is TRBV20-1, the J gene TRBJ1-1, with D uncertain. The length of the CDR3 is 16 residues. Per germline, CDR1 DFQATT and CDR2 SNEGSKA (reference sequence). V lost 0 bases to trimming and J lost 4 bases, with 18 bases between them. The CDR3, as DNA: TGCAGTGCTAGAGATTACACCCGTAATGTAGGCACTGAAGCTTTCTTT. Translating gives CSARDYTRNVGTEAFF.

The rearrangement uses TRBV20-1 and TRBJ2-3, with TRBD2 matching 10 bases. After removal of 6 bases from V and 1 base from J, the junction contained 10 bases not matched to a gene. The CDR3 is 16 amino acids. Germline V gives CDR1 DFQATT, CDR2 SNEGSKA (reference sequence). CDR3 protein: CSAPLAGGPRTDTQYF. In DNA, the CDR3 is TGCAGTGCCCCCTTAGCGGGAGGCCCTCGCACAGATACGCAGTATTTT.

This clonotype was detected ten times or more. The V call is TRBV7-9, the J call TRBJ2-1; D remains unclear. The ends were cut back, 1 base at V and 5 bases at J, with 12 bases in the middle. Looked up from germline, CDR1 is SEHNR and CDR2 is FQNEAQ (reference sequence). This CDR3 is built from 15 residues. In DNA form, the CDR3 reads TGTGCCAGCAGCTTAGAAGGTCCTCAGCACAATGAGCAGTTCTTC. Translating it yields CASSLEGPQHNEQFF.